This entry is about one T cell receptor beta chain. Its specificity is not known. This record belongs to a study of shared clonotypes between healthy human individuals. Points from the study as a whole: For sorted subsets, rarefaction showed incomplete sequencing despite large depth. Larger richness was generally estimated for naive than memory subsets.

None of the donors, who were healthy HIV-negative adults, had recently had acute infections or vaccinations. The input for sorted-subset replicate PCRs was around 200 ng DNA, 25,000 to 35,000 T cell genomes. The assay was immunoSEQ multiplex PCR, and TCRdb's table has in-frame clones only and misses some. The sample lists 2 million to 3 million clones, 80% to 95% seen once, with approximately 0.35% in the top ten. Germline V gives CDR1 SEHNR, CDR2 FQNEAQ (reference sequence). The V end was cut by 2 bases, the J end by 4 bases, with 11 bases between. The CDR3 totals 14 residues. The chain couples TRBV7-9 to TRBJ1-2; D is unclear. The sample taken for sequencing was naive CD4+ T cells from PBMCs. Subset defined: CD45RA+ positively selected. This clonotype was obtained from a man between 18 and 29 years old in good health. Some clones in this sample may be carry-over from other donors' samples. The CDR3 nucleotides read TGTGCCAGCAGCTTAAATGATCCCCGCTATGGCTACACCTTC. This gives the protein CASSLNDPRYGYTF.